This TCR beta chain was captured by sequencing in a study of CD8 T cells in ankylosing spondylitis. Whole-study results and caveats: A motif of seven or eight highly homologous TCR beta variants was seen as apparently characteristic of ankylosing spondylitis blood. Clones linked to the disease showed a CD8+ phenotype. They occurred at relatively low frequencies in peripheral blood. Matched ankylosing spondylitis synovial fluid reportedly showed significant enrichment of disease-linked clones.

In this sample, this clonotype turned up many times. What it binds is not known. In making TCR beta libraries, quantitative 5'-RACE with molecular barcodes was used. TCRdb redid the calling of the 5' RACE reads with MiXCR, one entry per CDR3 protein. This table holds about 280,000 distinct CDR3 sequences, about 20% found once. Deletions cut 0 bases from V and 1 base from J, with 10 bases between. Per germline, CDR1 DFQATT and CDR2 SNEGSKA (reference sequence). The CDR3 has 15 amino acids. The TCR originated in a male donor with ankylosing spondylitis or in good health (not recorded which). This chain uses TRBV20-1 with TRBJ2-1, with a weak D call TRBD2 (5 bases). Sequenced material: blood, either unsorted or a sorted T cell fraction (not recorded which). This chain's CDR3 is CSARDPRESYNEQFF. In DNA form, the CDR3 reads TGCAGTGCTAGAGATCCAAGGGAGTCCTACAATGAGCAGTTCTTC.